The rows below give T cell receptor beta chains drawn from one sample of a study of shared clonotypes between healthy human individuals. Method: immunoSEQ multiplex PCR; TCRdb's copy keeps in-frame clones and lacks some. The sample carries roughly 500,000 clones, about 96% recorded once. Sequenced sample: naive CD4+ T cells sorted from blood. The receptor set was obtained from a young woman in good health. Both conserved end residues are part of each CDR3. Fields, in order: J gene, D gene, V gene, clone size, CDR3 DNA, CDR3 protein. A D gene is named only where the DNA matches it firmly. Some rows have no size entry. The others give once, few or many, or a class for an expanded clone.

TRBJ1-2 | - | TRBV30 | few | TGTGCCTGGACGCAGGTCTATGGCTACACCTTC | CAWTQVYGYTF
TRBJ2-2 | - | TRBV7-9 | - | TGTGCCAGCAGCCATAAGAGGCGAACCGGGGAGCTGTTTTTT | CASSHKRRTGELFF
TRBJ1-5 | - | TRBV19 | - | TGTGCCAGTAGTTGGGGGGCAGGGTATAGCAATCAGCCCCAGCATTTT | CASSWGAGYSNQPQHF
TRBJ2-7 | TRBD1 | TRBV9 | - | TGTGCCAGCAGCGTAGACGGGACAGCCTACGAGCAGTACTTC | CASSVDGTAYEQYF
TRBJ2-3 | - | TRBV14 | - | TGTGCCAGCAGCCAACTTGGACCATTACTCACAGATACGCAGTATTTT | CASSQLGPLLTDTQYF
TRBJ1-1 | - | TRBV5-1 | - | TGCGCCAGCAGCTTAAGCGGGACTGGGAACACTGAAGCTTTCTTT | CASSLSGTGNTEAFF
TRBJ2-7 | TRBD1 | TRBV5-5 | - | TGTGCCAGCAGCTCCGGGACAGGACCCTACGAGCAGTACTTC | CASSSGTGPYEQYF
TRBJ2-3 | - | TRBV7-9 | - | TGTGCCAGCAAGGGGCCAGATACGCAGTATTTT | CASKGPDTQYF
TRBJ1-5 | - | TRBV19 | few | TGTGCCAGTAGTATATTGGGGTCTAGTCAGCCCCAGCATTTT | CASSILGSSQPQHF
TRBJ2-7 | TRBD2 | TRBV5-4 | - | TGTGCCAGCAGCTTGGCTTCTAGCGGGAGTTCCTACGAGCAGTACTTC | CASSLASSGSSYEQYF
TRBJ2-1 | - | TRBV10-3 | - | TGTGCCATCAGGGCGGACATGACTAATGAGCAGTTCTTC | CAIRADMTNEQFF
TRBJ2-7 | - | TRBV25-1 | - | TGTGCCAGCAGTACCCTTAGGCCTGGAGAGCAGTACTTC | CASSTLRPGEQYF
TRBJ2-2 | - | TRBV25-1 | once | TGTGCCAGCAGTGAATACTGGGTAGGGTCAGGCGGGGAGCTGTTTTTT | CASSEYWVGSGGELFF
TRBJ1-1 | - | TRBV27 | - | TGTGCCAGCAGTTTAACCTCAGGCGTGAACACTGAAGCTTTCTTT | CASSLTSGVNTEAFF
TRBJ2-7 | TRBD2 | TRBV28 | - | TGTGCCAGCAGTTTAGGGGGACCGCGGGGGGACTACGAGCAGTACTTC | CASSLGGPRGDYEQYF
TRBJ2-5 | TRBD1 | TRBV27 | - | TGTGCCAGCAGTCCGGGGACAGGGCAAGAGACCCAGTACTTC | CASSPGTGQETQYF
TRBJ2-3 | - | TRBV18 | - | TGTGCCAGCTCACCACCGGGCAGCACAGATACGCAGTATTTT | CASSPPGSTDTQYF
TRBJ1-1 | - | TRBV29-1 | - | TGCAGCGTTGCCCCTCGGGTCCTTACACTCAACACTGAAGCTTTCTTT | CSVAPRVLTLNTEAFF
TRBJ2-7 | TRBD1 | TRBV28 | - | TGTGCCACCCAGACAGGGGGCGTCTACGAGCAGTACTTC | CATQTGGVYEQYF
TRBJ1-5 | TRBD1 | TRBV28 | - | TGTGCCAGCATCGGGACAGGGGACAATCAGCCCCAGCATTTT | CASIGTGDNQPQHF
TRBJ2-1 | - | TRBV9 | - | TGTGCCAGCAGCGTACTTAGCGGTTCCTACAATGAGCAGTTCTTC | CASSVLSGSYNEQFF
TRBJ2-1 | TRBD2 | TRBV5-1 | - | TGCGCCAGCAGCTTGGCTCAGACTAGCGGGAACAATGAGCAGTTCTTC | CASSLAQTSGNNEQFF
TRBJ1-2 | - | TRBV2 | - | TGTGCCAGCACATCGATTGAGGGAGGGAACTATGGCTACACCTTC | CASTSIEGGNYGYTF
TRBJ1-3 | TRBD1 | TRBV6-5 | - | TGTGCCAGCAGATTGGACAGGACTGGAAACACCATATATTTT | CASRLDRTGNTIYF
TRBJ1-5 | - | TRBV28 | - | TGTGCCAGCAAGGGCAGGGGCGATCAGCCCCAGCATTTT | CASKGRGDQPQHF
TRBJ2-7 | TRBD2 | TRBV5-4 | - | TGTGCCAGCAGCTTGTCTGGGACTAGCACCTACGAGCAGTACTTC | CASSLSGTSTYEQYF
TRBJ2-7 | TRBD2 | TRBV19 | few | TGTGCCAGTAGTATCTCGTTAGCGGGCCACGAGCAGTACTTC | CASSISLAGHEQYF
TRBJ1-5 | - | TRBV6-5 | - | TGTGCCAGCAGTTACGTGGGGTCCGATCAGCCCCAGCATTTT | CASSYVGSDQPQHF
TRBJ2-1 | TRBD2 | TRBV7-9 | few | TGTGCCAGCAGCATAACTAGCGGGGAATACAATGAGCAGTTCTTC | CASSITSGEYNEQFF
TRBJ2-2 | - | TRBV11-1 | - | TGTGCCAGCAGGACCCTCGGGCGGCAGACGGGTGGGCTGTTTTTT | CASRTLGRQTGGLFF
TRBJ2-7 | TRBD1 | TRBV5-1 | - | TGCGCCAGCAGTGTTCGGACAGGGTCCTACGAGCAGTACTTC | CASSVRTGSYEQYF
TRBJ2-1 | - | TRBV6-5 | once | TGTGCCAGCAGCCAGGGAGTCTACTCCTACAATGAGCAGTTCTTC | CASSQGVYSYNEQFF
TRBJ2-7 | TRBD2 | TRBV27 | - | TGTGCCAGCAGTCCGCGACTAGCGGGGTACGAGCAGTACTTC | CASSPRLAGYEQYF
TRBJ1-4 | TRBD1 | TRBV7-9 | - | TGTGCCAGCAGTTTTTCGGGACAGGGGGGTGAAAAACTGTTTTTT | CASSFSGQGGEKLFF
TRBJ2-3 | - | TRBV6-5 | - | TGTGCCAGCAGTTTTTCCCCCCTAGGTACGCAGTATTTT | CASSFSPLGTQYF